A single sample gave rise to the 9 T cell receptor beta chains below, sequenced in a study of blood T cell repertoires in COVID-19. Here immunoSEQ multiplex PCR was the method, and the copy in TCRdb shows in-frame clones only, minus some. This sample yields about 150,000 clones, of which approximately 80% are seen a single time; approximately 30% belongs to the top ten. The specimen was peripheral blood. All receptors come from a woman aged 60-75 years with acute or convalescent COVID-19.

The gene calls are TRBV9 and TRBJ1-1, with 7 bases identical to TRBD1. Germline V gives CDR1 SGDLS, CDR2 YYNGEE. The CDR3 runs 13 residues. Trimming took 3 bases from V and 4 from J; bases not matched to a gene: 3. The CDR3 reads CASSETGSTEAFF. The CDR3 DNA sequence: TGTGCCAGCAGCGAGACAGGGAGCACTGAAGCTTTCTTT.

This clone was seen more than once but under ten times. The rearrangement uses TRBV27 and TRBJ2-7; 9 bases fit TRBD2. The junction had 5 bases not matched to a gene; V was cut back by 2 bases and J by 6 bases. The germline gives CDR1 MNHEY, CDR2 SMNVEV (reference sequence). This CDR3 contains 14 residues. CDR3 in amino acids: CASSLVAGDVEQYV. CDR3 bases: TGTGCCAGCAGTTTAGTAGCGGGGGATGTCGAGCAGTACGTC.

The chain is built from TRBV20-1 and TRBJ1-1, with unresolved D. CDR3 size: 11 residues. Looked up from germline, CDR1 is DFQATT and CDR2 is SNEGSKA (reference sequence). V lost 3 bases to trimming and J lost 2 bases, with 4 bases between them. CDR3 sequence (DNA): TGCAGTGCTAGCCCTAACACTGAAGCTTTCTTT. It codes for CSASPNTEAFF.

The rearrangement links TRBV10-1 to TRBJ1-1; D ambiguous. The CDR3 covers 13 residues. CDR1 and CDR2 from the germline V gene are WNHNN and SYGVQD (reference sequence). The V and J ends lost 4 bases and 1 base respectively, with 7 bases between them. In nucleotides, the CDR3 is TGCGCCAGCAGTGGACAAAAGAACACTGAAGCTTTCTTT. Translating gives CASSGQKNTEAFF.

The gene calls are TRBV24-1 and TRBJ1-2; TRBD1 aligns across 8 bases. Unmatched junction bases numbered 10, after V lost 6 bases and J lost 8 bases. There are 14 residues in the CDR3. Germline V lookup: CDR1 KGHDR, CDR2 SFDVKD. This CDR3 reads CATSRSQGAGGYTF. The CDR3 coding sequence is TGTGCCACCAGTCGAAGTCAGGGGGCGGGAGGCTACACCTTC.

The V call is TRBV6-5, the J call TRBJ1-5; D gene uncertain. Trimming took off 6 bases at V and 9 bases at J, with 12 bases between the two ends. Germline CDR1 and CDR2: MNHEY and SVGAGI. This CDR3 is built from 12 residues. The CDR3 sequence is CASRAPRWPQHF. DNA of the CDR3: TGTGCCAGCAGGGCCCCCCGTTGGCCCCAGCATTTT.

This chain uses TRBV3-1 (or the pseudogene TRBV3-2) with TRBJ2-2; the match to TRBD1 covers 7 bases. With V trimmed by 6 bases and J by 3 bases, 10 bases remained unmatched. The CDR3 has 16 amino acids. In germline, CDR1 is LGHDT, CDR2 YNNKEL (reference sequence). CDR3 sequence reads: CASRDEGAQHTGELFF. CDR3 nucleotides: TGTGCCAGCAGAGACGAGGGGGCGCAGCACACCGGGGAGCTGTTTTTT.

The chain employs TRBV3-1 (or the pseudogene TRBV3-2) and TRBJ2-7; the match to TRBD1 covers 9 bases. CDR1 LGHDT and CDR2 YNNKEL come from the germline V gene (reference sequence). The trim removed 7 bases at V and 5 bases at J, leaving 15 bases unmatched. The CDR3 consists of 16 residues. The CDR3 sequence is CASTLDRGVPVHEQYF. CDR3 nucleotides: TGTGCCAGCACACTGGACAGGGGCGTCCCCGTCCACGAGCAGTACTTC.

This rearrangement joins TRBV6-2 or TRBV6-3 to TRBJ2-1; 7 bases agree with TRBD1. The V segment lost 4 bases and the J segment 0 bases; nucleotides outside the gene matches: 6. This CDR3 region has 16 residues. Germline CDR1 and CDR2: MNHEY and SVGEGT. The CDR3 region has the DNA TGTGCCAGCAGTTTACAGGGGATGGGCTCCTACAATGAGCAGTTCTTC. Translated, it gives CASSLQGMGSYNEQFF.